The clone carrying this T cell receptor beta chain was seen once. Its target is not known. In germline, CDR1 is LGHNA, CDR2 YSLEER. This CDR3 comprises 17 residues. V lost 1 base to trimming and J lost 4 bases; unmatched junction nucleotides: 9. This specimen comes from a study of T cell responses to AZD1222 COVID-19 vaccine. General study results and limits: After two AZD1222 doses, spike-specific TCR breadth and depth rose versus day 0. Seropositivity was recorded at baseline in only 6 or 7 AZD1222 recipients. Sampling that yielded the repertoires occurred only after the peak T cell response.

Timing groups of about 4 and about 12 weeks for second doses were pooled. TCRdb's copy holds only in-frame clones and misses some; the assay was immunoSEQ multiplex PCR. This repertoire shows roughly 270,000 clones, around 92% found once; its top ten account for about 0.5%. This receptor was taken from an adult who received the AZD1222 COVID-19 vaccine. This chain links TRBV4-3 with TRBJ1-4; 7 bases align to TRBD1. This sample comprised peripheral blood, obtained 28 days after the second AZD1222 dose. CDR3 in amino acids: CASSQASKTGLNEKLFF. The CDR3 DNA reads TGCGCCAGCAGCCAAGCTTCAAAGACAGGGCTTAATGAAAAACTGTTTTTT.